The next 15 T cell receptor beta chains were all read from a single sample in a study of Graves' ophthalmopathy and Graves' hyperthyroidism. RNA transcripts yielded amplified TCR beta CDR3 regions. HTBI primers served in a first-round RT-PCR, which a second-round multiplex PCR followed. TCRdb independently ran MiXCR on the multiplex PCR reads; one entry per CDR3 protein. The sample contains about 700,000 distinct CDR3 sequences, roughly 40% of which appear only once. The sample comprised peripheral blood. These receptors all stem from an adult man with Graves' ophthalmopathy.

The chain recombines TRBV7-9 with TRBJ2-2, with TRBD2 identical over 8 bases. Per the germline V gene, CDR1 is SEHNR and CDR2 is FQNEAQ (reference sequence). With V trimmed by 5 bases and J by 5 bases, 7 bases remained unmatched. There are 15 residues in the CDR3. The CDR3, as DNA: TGTGCCAGCAGCCAACGGGAGGGCGGGACCGGGGAGCTGTTTTTT. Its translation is CASSQREGGTGELFF.

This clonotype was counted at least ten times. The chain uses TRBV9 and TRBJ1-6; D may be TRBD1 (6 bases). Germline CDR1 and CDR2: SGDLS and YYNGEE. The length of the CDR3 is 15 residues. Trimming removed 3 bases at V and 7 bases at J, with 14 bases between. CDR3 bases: TGTGCCAGCAGCGACAGGGACACGGTGAATTCACCCCTCCACTTT. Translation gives CASSDRDTVNSPLHF.

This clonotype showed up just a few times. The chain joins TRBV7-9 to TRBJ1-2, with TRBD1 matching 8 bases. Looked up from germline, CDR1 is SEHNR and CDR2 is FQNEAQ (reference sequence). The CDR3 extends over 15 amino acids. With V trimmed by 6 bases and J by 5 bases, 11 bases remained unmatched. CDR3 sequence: CASRPLTGALYGYTF. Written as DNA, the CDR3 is TGTGCCAGCAGACCACTGACAGGGGCGCTATATGGCTACACCTTC.

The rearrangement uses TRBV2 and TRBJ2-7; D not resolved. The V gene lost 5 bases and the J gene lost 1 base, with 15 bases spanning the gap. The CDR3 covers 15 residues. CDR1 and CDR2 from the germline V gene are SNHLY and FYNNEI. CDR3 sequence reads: CASSPWTRSSYEQYF. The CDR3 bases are TGTGCCAGCAGTCCGTGGACCAGGAGTTCCTACGAGCAGTACTTC.

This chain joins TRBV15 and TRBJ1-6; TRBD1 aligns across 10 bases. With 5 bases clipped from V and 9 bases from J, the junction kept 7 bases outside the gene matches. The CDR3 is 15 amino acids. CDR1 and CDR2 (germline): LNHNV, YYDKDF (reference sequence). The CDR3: CATSVRQGAGSPLHF. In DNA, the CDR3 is TGTGCCACCAGCGTGAGACAGGGGGCTGGTTCACCCCTCCACTTT.

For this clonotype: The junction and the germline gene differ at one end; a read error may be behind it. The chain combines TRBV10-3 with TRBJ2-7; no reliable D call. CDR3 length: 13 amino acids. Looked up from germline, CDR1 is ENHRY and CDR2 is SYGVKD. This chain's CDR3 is CASSYKKGYEQYF. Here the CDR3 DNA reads TGTGCCAGCAGTTACAAAAAGGGCTACGAGCAGTACTTC.

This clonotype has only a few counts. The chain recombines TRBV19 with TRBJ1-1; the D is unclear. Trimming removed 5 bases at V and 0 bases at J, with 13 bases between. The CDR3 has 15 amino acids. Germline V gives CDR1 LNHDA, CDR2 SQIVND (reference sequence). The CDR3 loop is CASSLQNQVNTEAFF. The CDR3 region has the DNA TGTGCCAGTAGTCTCCAAAACCAGGTGAACACTGAAGCTTTCTTT.

CDR3: CASSLTGTSGAEAFF. The CDR3 DNA reads as TGCGCCAGCAGTCTGACCGGGACCTCAGGCGCTGAAGCTTTCTTT. The rearrangement links TRBV5-1 to TRBJ1-1, with a tentative D call TRBD1 (5 bases). Deletions cut 5 bases from V and 6 bases from J, with 20 bases between. CDR1 and CDR2 from the germline V gene are SGHRS and YFSETQ. CDR3 length: 15 amino acids.

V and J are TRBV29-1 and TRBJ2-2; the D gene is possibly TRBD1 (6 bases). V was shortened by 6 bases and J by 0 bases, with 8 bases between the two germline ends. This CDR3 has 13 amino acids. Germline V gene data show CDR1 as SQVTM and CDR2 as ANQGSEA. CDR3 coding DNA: TGCAGCGTGCGGACAGCGAACACCGGGGAGCTGTTTTTT. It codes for CSVRTANTGELFF.

CDR3 in amino acids: CASSQGLTGKDSPLHF. The CDR3 DNA is TGTGCCAGCAGCCAGGGACTGACAGGGAAGGATTCACCCCTCCACTTT. This chain joins TRBV13 and TRBJ1-6; 7 positions agree with TRBD1. With V trimmed by 5 bases and J by 8 bases, 12 bases remained unmatched. There are 16 residues in the CDR3. Germline assignment: CDR1 PRHDT and CDR2 FYEKMQ (reference sequence).

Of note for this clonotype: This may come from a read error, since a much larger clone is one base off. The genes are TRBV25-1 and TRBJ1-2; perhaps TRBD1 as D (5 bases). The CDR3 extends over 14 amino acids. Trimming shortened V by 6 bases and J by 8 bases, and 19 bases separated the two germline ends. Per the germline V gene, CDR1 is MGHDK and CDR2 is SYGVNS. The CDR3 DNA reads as TGTGCCAGCAGCGTAGGCCGGGGCACGAGGGGCTACACCTTC. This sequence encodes CASSVGRGTRGYTF.

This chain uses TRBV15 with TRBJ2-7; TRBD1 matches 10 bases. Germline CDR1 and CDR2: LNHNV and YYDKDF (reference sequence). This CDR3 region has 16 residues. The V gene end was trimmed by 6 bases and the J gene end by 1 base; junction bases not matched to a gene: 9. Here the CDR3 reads CATSGSRDRGSYEQYF. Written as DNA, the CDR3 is TGTGCCACCAGTGGTTCCCGGGACAGGGGTTCCTACGAGCAGTACTTC.

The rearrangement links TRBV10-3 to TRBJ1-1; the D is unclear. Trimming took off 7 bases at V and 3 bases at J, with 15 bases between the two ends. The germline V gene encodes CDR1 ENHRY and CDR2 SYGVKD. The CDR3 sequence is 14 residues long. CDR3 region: CAITGSGLDTEAFF. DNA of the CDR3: TGTGCCATCACGGGGTCTGGGTTGGACACTGAAGCTTTCTTT.

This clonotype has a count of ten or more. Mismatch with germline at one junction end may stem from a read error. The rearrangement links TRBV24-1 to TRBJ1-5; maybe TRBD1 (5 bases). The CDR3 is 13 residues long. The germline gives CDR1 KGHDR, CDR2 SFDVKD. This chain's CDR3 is CASSYRGDQPQHF. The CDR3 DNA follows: TGTGCCAGCAGTTACCGGGGGGATCAGCCCCAGCATTTT.

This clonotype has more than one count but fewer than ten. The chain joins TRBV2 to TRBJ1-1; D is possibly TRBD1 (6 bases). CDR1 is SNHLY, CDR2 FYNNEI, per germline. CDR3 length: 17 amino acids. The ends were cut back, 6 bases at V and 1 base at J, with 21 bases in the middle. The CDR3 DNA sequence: TGTGCCAGCAGCCACCTTTTTTTGACAGGATCGAACACTGAAGCTTTCTTT. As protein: CASSHLFLTGSNTEAFF.